This TCR beta chain was identified during a study of beta chain features in type 1 diabetes. The V end lost 6 bases, the J end lost 4 bases, and 18 bases lay between the germline ends. The CDR3 runs 15 residues. Germline V gene lookup returns CDR1 KGHSH and CDR2 LQKENI. Every isolated RNA sample was fully reverse transcribed, so sequencing captured expressed TCRB transcripts. The table came from immunoSEQ multiplex PCR; TCRdb's copy has only in-frame clones and leaves some out. This table has a few hundred thousand clones, approximately 30% appearing once. Sequencing was performed on naive CD4+ T cells from blood. The chain carries TRBV18 and TRBJ2-5, with D perhaps matching TRBD2 (7 bases). The sequence derives from a man between 18 and 29 years old in good health. In DNA form, the CDR3 reads TGTGCCAGCTCCCCGTCGGCGGGGGCCGCAGAGACCCAGTACTTC. Encoded protein: CASSPSAGAAETQYF.